The 16 T cell receptor beta chains below all came from one sample that was sequenced in a study of blood T cells in healthy people across ages. Alongside a J-beta primer mix, a sample-barcoded 5' primer served in a second PCR lasting about 7 to 11 cycles. Via MiXCR, TCRdb re-called the 5' RACE reads, giving one row per CDR3 protein. The table shows around 800,000 distinct CDR3 sequences, with about 42% occurring only once. The sequenced sample consisted of blood. These receptors were collected from a man aged 55 to 69 in good health.

The gene calls are TRBV12-3 or TRBV12-4 and TRBJ2-1, with D unclear. V lost 6 bases and J 2 bases, leaving 11 bases between the germline ends. The CDR3 spans 14 residues. The CDR3 bases are TGTGCCAGCAGGTCCGGCCTAACCTACAATGAGCAGTTCTTC. The encoded protein is CASRSGLTYNEQFF.

In nucleotides, the CDR3 is TGTGCCACCAAGGATCGGGGACAGGACTATGGCTACACCTTC. Translating it yields CATKDRGQDYGYTF. This rearrangement joins TRBV7-2 to TRBJ1-2; 8 nucleotides match TRBD1. Germline V gene data show CDR1 as SGHTA and CDR2 as FQGNSA. This CDR3 is 14 amino acids long. J lost 3 bases, V lost 10 bases, and 10 bases had no gene match.

A remark on this clonotype: A much bigger clone sits one base away, suggesting this may be a read error. The rearrangement uses TRBV7-2 and TRBJ2-7; the D is unclear. Germline loops: CDR1 SGHTA, CDR2 FQGNSA. V dropped 5 bases and J dropped 4 bases, with 15 bases sitting between them. The CDR3 extends over 14 amino acids. CDR3 region: CASSVSPQIYEQYF. The CDR3 nucleotides read TGTGCCAGCAGCGTAAGCCCCCAGATATACGAGCAGTACTTC.

The V call is TRBV5-5, the J call TRBJ1-1, with D maybe TRBD1 (5 bases). Per the germline V gene, CDR1 is SGHKS and CDR2 is YYEKEE (reference sequence). Between the trimmed V and J ends, which lost 2 bases and 1 base, there was a span of 9 bases. This CDR3 comprises 14 residues. The chain's CDR3 is CASSFGGENTEAFF. CDR3 DNA sequence: TGTGCCAGCAGCTTTGGGGGGGAGAACACTGAAGCTTTCTTT.

V usage is TRBV24-1 and J usage is TRBJ2-1; D is ambiguous. In germline, CDR1 is KGHDR, CDR2 SFDVKD. Trimming took 5 bases from V and 3 from J, leaving 1 base between them. This CDR3 region has 11 residues. This CDR3 is CATSVYNEQFF. CDR3 bases: TGTGCCACCAGTGTCTACAATGAGCAGTTCTTC.

This chain links TRBV2 with TRBJ1-5, with D unresolved. Germline V lookup: CDR1 SNHLY, CDR2 FYNNEI. This CDR3 region has 14 residues. Trimming removed 4 bases at V and 3 bases at J, with 10 bases between. CDR3 protein: CASSVADINQPQHF. DNA for the CDR3: TGTGCCAGCAGTGTGGCAGATATCAATCAGCCCCAGCATTTT.

A few counts support this clonotype. The chain combines TRBV5-6 with TRBJ2-5, with TRBD1 as a possible D gene (5 bases). Between the trimmed V and J ends, which lost 3 bases and 5 bases, there was a span of 20 bases. The CDR3 length is 16 residues. Germline V lookup: CDR1 SGHDT, CDR2 YYEEEE. CDR3 region: CASSSVTGAGLETQYF. As DNA, the CDR3 is TGTGCCAGCAGCTCGGTGACTGGGGCAGGCTTGGAGACCCAGTACTTC.

This chain links TRBV27 with TRBJ2-7, with 7 bases fitting TRBD1. V lost 5 bases to trimming and J lost 5 bases; unmatched junction nucleotides: 6. The CDR3 contains 13 residues. The germline V gene has CDR1 MNHEY and CDR2 SMNVEV (reference sequence). The CDR3, as DNA: TGTGCCAGCAGTCCAGGGGGACCGAACGAGCAGTACTTC. It encodes CASSPGGPNEQYF.

This clonotype was detected many times. The chain recombines TRBV20-1 with TRBJ2-7, with 10 bases matching TRBD1. Germline values: CDR1 DFQATT, CDR2 SNEGSKA (reference sequence). The V gene end was trimmed by 3 bases and the J gene end by 6 bases; junction bases not matched to a gene: 8. There are 14 residues in the CDR3. CDR3 nucleotides: TGCAGTGCTAGGGAGAGGGGACAGGGGCTCGAGCAGTACTTC. Residues: CSARERGQGLEQYF.

A few counts support this clonotype. The chain joins TRBV28 to TRBJ2-3; TRBD2 is a possible D gene (5 bases). CDR1 MDHEN and CDR2 SYDVKM come from the germline V gene. V was trimmed by 6 bases and J by 0 bases, leaving 10 bases between them. The length of the CDR3 is 14 residues. Written as DNA, the CDR3 is TGTGCCAGCAGCCGGGGTCGGAGCACAGATACGCAGTATTTT. It translates to CASSRGRSTDTQYF.

The sample holds a few counts of this clonotype. The CDR3 DNA sequence: TGTGCCACCAGCAGAGATAAGCGGGCCACCTATGGCTACACCTTC. This codes for CATSRDKRATYGYTF. The chain links TRBV15 to TRBJ1-2; no clear D. Germline CDR1 reads LNHNV; CDR2 reads YYDKDF (reference sequence). The CDR3 covers 15 residues. Trimming shortened V by 0 bases and J by 4 bases, and 12 bases separated the two germline ends.

This chain joins TRBV6-5 and TRBJ1-6, with 7 bases lining up with TRBD1. The germline V gene has CDR1 MNHEY and CDR2 SVGAGI. The CDR3 is 13 amino acids. V lost 2 bases and J lost 13; bases outside the gene matches: 5. The DNA of the CDR3 is TGTGCCAGCAGTTACGCAGGGGGGGCTCCCCTCCACTTT. As protein: CASSYAGGAPLHF.

This clonotype has only a few counts. The CDR3 here is CASSSGRTNTEAFF. The CDR3 region has the DNA TGTGCCAGCAGTTCAGGGAGGACGAACACTGAAGCTTTCTTT. This chain links TRBV27 with TRBJ1-1; D possibly corresponds to TRBD1 (5 bases). Trimming took 4 bases from V and 1 from J, leaving 10 bases between them. Germline-derived CDR1 and CDR2 are MNHEY and SMNVEV (reference sequence). The CDR3 sequence is 14 residues long.

The sample holds a few counts of this clonotype. The chain employs TRBV27 and TRBJ1-1, with a weak D call TRBD1 (6 bases). CDR1 and CDR2 (germline): MNHEY, SMNVEV (reference sequence). With 3 bases removed from V and 6 bases from J, the gap between germline ends came to 20 bases. This CDR3 has 16 residues. DNA of the CDR3: TGTGCCAGCAGTTTCAAGTCGAGGGGGAACATCGCTGAAGCTTTCTTT. This gives the protein CASSFKSRGNIAEAFF.

This clonotype came up a few times. The chain has TRBV29-1 and TRBJ2-7; D remains unclear. V gave up 6 bases and J gave up 3 bases, with 9 bases separating them. From germline, CDR1 is SQVTM and CDR2 ANQGSEA. The CDR3 is 11 amino acids. The CDR3 reads CSVPSGYEQYF. The CDR3 DNA reads TGCAGCGTCCCGAGTGGCTACGAGCAGTACTTC.

The chain employs TRBV4-1 and TRBJ2-2; 10 bases agree with TRBD1. V lost 8 bases and J lost 5; bases outside the gene matches: 11. There are 16 residues in the CDR3. Germline V gene sequence: CDR1 MGHRA, CDR2 YSYEKL. CDR3 sequence: CASQPGTGEYTGELFF. The CDR3 region has the DNA TGCGCCAGCCAACCCGGGACAGGGGAGTATACCGGGGAGCTGTTTTTT.